This T cell receptor beta chain was found in a study of human T cells and chemical hapten exposure. Study at large: Readings were taken at 6 days from patch tests that had applied 0.01% DPC to the upper back. Notes on the study in general: Alopecia affected the donors, so their immune response may differ from healthy people's.

Trimming stripped 0 bases from V and 5 bases from J, with 8 bases between. The CDR3 has 14 amino acids. Germline CDR1 MNHEY, CDR2 SVGEGT. Concerning this clonotype: The target antigen is unknown.

The time point denotes: pre-sensitization, week 0. Described treatment: therapeutic diphenylcyclopropenone sensitization with weekly scalp DPC. Total RNA was isolated from unfractionated whole blood. It was the library that attached unique molecular identifiers to individual cDNA molecules. TCRdb fed the RACE reads into MiXCR, producing one record per CDR3 protein. The data hold about 300,000 distinct CDR3 sequences, with around 5.5% observed a single time. This clonotype originated in a woman under 30 with alopecia areata. Some clones in this sample may be carry-over from other donors' samples. The rearrangement joins TRBV6-2 or TRBV6-3 to TRBJ1-5, with D possibly being TRBD1 (5 bases). Sequenced material: whole blood, taken in connection with sensitization to the hapten diphenylcyclopropenone (DPC). CDR3 sequence (DNA): TGTGCCAGCAGTTACTCTGCGGGGGATCAGCCCCAGCATTTT. Translated, it gives CASSYSAGDQPQHF.